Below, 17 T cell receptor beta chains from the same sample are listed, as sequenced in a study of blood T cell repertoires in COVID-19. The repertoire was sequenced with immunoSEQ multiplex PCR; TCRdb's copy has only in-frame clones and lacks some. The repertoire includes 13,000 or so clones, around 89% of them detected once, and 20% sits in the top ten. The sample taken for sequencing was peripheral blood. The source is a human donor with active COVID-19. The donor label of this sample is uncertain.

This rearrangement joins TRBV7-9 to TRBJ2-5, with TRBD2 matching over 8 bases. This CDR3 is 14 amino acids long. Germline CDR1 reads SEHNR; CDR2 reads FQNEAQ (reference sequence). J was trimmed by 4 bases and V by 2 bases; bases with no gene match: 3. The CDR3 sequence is CASSLTSGRETQYF. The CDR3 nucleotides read TGTGCCAGCAGCTTAACTAGCGGTAGAGAGACCCAGTACTTC. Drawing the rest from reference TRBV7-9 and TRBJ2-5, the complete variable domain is DTGVSQNPRHKITKRGQNVTFRCDPISEHNRLYWYRQTLGQGPEFLTYFQNEAQLEKSRLLSDRFSAERPKGSFSTLEIQRTEQGDSAMYLCASSLTSGRETQYFGPGTRLLVL.

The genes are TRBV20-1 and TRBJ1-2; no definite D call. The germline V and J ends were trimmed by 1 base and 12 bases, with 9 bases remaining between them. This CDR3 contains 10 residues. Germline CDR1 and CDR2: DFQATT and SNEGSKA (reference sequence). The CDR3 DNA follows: TGCAGTGCTAGAGTAGTGCGAGACACCTTC. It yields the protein CSARVVRDTF.

The CDR3 sequence is CASSMGGGLTGNTIYF. The CDR3 bases are TGTGCCAGTAGTATGGGAGGGGGGCTAACTGGAAACACCATATATTTT. The chain is built from TRBV19 and TRBJ1-3; TRBD1 is a possible D gene (6 bases). V was clipped by 3 bases and J by 2 bases, with 14 bases between them. Germline loops: CDR1 LNHDA, CDR2 SQIVND (reference sequence). CDR3 length equals 16 residues.

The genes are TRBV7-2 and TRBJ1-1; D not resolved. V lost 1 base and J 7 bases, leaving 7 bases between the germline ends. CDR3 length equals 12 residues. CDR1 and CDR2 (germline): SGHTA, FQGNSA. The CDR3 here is CASSLDLGEAFF. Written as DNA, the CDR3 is TGTGCCAGCAGCTTAGATCTCGGTGAAGCTTTCTTT.

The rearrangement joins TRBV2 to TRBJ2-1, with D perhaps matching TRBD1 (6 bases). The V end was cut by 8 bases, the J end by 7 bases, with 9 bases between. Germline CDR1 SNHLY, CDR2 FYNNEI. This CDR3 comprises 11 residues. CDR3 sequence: CASRQGNEQFF. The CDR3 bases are TGTGCCAGCCGGCAGGGGAATGAGCAGTTCTTC.

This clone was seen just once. Here the CDR3 DNA reads TGTGCCAGTAGTATCTCCCCCTCTGCGGGGGGTTCGGATACGCAGTATTTT. Translation: CASSISPSAGGSDTQYF. The chain is built from TRBV19 and TRBJ2-3; 8 nucleotides line up with TRBD2. The CDR3 has 17 amino acids. J was trimmed by 6 bases and V by 3 bases; bases with no gene match: 14. Germline CDR1 LNHDA, CDR2 SQIVND (reference sequence).

CDR3 sequence (DNA): TGTGCCATCAGTGGGGGGCCGGGTGACTATGGCTACACCTTC. Its protein is CAISGGPGDYGYTF. This rearrangement joins TRBV10-3 to TRBJ1-2; the D gene is possibly TRBD1 (6 bases). Germline loops: CDR1 ENHRY, CDR2 SYGVKD. The CDR3 runs to 14 residues. V was clipped by 4 bases and J by 3 bases, with 12 bases between them.

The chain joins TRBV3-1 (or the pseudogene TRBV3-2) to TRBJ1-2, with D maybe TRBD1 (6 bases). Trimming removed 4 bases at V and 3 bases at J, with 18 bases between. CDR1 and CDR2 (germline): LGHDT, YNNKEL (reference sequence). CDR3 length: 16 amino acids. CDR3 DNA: TGTGCCAGCAGCCGACAGGATACCCTGGGGTACTATGGCTACACCTTC. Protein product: CASSRQDTLGYYGYTF.

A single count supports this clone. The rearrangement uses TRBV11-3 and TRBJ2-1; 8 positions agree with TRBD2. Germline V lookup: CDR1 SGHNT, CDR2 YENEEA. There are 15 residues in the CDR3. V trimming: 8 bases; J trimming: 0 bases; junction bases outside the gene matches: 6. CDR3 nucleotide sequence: TGTGCCAGCCAGCGCGGGGGGTCCTCCTACAATGAGCAGTTCTTC. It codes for CASQRGGSSYNEQFF.

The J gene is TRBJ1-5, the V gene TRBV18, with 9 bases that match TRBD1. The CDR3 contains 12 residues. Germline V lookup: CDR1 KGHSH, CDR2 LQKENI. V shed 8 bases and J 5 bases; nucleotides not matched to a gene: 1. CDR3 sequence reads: CASRQGDQPQHF. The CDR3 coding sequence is TGTGCCAGCAGACAGGGGGATCAGCCCCAGCATTTT.

CDR3 protein: CASSSGSKGDTQYF. The CDR3, as DNA: TGTGCCAGCAGCTCGGGTAGCAAGGGGGATACGCAGTATTTT. V gene TRBV5-4 combines with J gene TRBJ2-3; maybe TRBD1 (5 bases). The germline V gene has CDR1 SGHNT and CDR2 YYREEE (reference sequence). CDR3 length: 14 residues. V lost 3 bases and J lost 6, with 14 bases in between.

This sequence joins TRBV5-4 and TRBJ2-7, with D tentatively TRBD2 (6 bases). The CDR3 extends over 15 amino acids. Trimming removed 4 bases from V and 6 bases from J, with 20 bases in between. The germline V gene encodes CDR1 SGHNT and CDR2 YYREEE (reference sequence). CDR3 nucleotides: TGTGCCAGCAGCGTGGATCGCGGGGCGAGGGGCGAGCAGTACTTC. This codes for CASSVDRGARGEQYF.

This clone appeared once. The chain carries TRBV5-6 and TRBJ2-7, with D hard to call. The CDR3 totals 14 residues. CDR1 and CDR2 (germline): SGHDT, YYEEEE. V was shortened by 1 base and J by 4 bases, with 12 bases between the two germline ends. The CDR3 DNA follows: TGTGCCAGCAGCTTGCGCGACAACGTGTACGAGCAGTACTTC. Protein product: CASSLRDNVYEQYF.

The CDR3 reads CASSLLQGAATNEKLFF. The CDR3 bases are TGTGCCAGCAGCTTGTTACAGGGGGCGGCAACTAATGAAAAACTGTTTTTT. The V gene is TRBV5-8, the J gene TRBJ1-4; 9 bases are a match to TRBD1. The germline gives CDR1 SGHTS, CDR2 YDEGEE. The CDR3 length is 17 residues. J lost 0 bases, V lost 1 base, and 4 bases had no gene match. Looking up the rest from reference TRBV5-8 and TRBJ1-4 gives the full variable domain: EAGVTQSPTHLIKTRGQQATLRCSPISGHTSVYWYQQALGLGLQFLLWYDEGEERNRGNFPPRFSGRQFPNYSSELNVNALELEDSALYLCASSLLQGAATNEKLFFGSGTQLSVL.

CDR3 nucleotides: TGTGCCAGCACCGACGGGGGGGGACTAGCGCCAAGCAGAGAACGATGGGATACGCAGTATTTT. Its protein is CASTDGGGLAPSRERWDTQYF. This chain connects TRBV7-9 to TRBJ2-3; 10 nucleotides line up with TRBD2. Germline V gene sequence: CDR1 SEHNR, CDR2 FQNEAQ (reference sequence). The V segment lost 7 bases and the J segment 6 bases; nucleotides outside the gene matches: 28. The CDR3 contains 21 residues.

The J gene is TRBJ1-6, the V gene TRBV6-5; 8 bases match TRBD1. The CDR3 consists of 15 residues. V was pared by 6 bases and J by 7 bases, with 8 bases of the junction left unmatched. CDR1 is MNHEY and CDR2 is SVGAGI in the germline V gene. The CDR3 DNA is TGTGCCAGCAGGAAAATGGACAGGGAAAATTCACCCCTCCACTTT. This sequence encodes CASRKMDRENSPLHF.

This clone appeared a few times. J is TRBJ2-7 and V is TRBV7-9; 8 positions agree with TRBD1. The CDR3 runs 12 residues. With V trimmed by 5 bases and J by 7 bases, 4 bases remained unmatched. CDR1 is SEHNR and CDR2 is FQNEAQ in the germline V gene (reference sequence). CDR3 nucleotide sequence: TGTGCCAGCAGCACTACAGGGGGAGAGCAGTACTTC. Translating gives CASSTTGGEQYF.